A selection of T cell receptor beta chains follows, all from one sample in a study of T cell responses to AZD1222 COVID-19 vaccine. Generated by immunoSEQ multiplex PCR, the TCRdb table keeps only in-frame clones and is missing some. The sample consists of more than 95,000 clones, roughly 88% of them appearing once. The input for sequencing was peripheral blood, taken on day 0 of AZD1222 vaccination. These receptors were obtained from an adult in good health. CDR3s include the opening cysteine and the closing phenylalanine or tryptophan. A D gene is named only where the DNA matches it firmly. Expanded clones are given a class, and other clones once, few, many or no size at all.

v_call,clone_size,d_call,cdr3_aa
TRBV12-3/TRBV12-4,-,-,CASSYENTQYF
TRBV4-1,-,-,CASSQGGTVYNEQFF
TRBV7-9,-,-,CASSLRRGGYNEQFF
TRBV9,-,TRBD2,CASSIYQAGGSTDTQYF
TRBV25-1,-,-,CASTRAYEQYF
TRBV6-5,-,-,CASSRQGYTEAFF
TRBV13,-,TRBD2,CASSPRTSGRETQYF
TRBV11-2,-,-,CASSLDRTAYGYTF
TRBV15,-,-,CATSRVSGELFF
TRBV28,-,-,CASSPKKPDYEQYF
TRBV19,-,TRBD2,CASSRPSGGGNEQFF
TRBV4-1,-,-,CASSQDGTPEKLFF
TRBV4-2,-,TRBD1,CASSQGGQGGSGNTIYF
TRBV27,-,-,CASSWTAIPGANVLTF
TRBV19,-,-,CASSMARNSYEQYF
TRBV7-3,-,-,CASSSLLLREGYGYTF
TRBV2,-,TRBD2,CASSVAGVTNEQFF
TRBV14,-,TRBD2,CASSQGLAGRGTQYF
TRBV18,-,-,CASSPGHANYGYTF
TRBV6-5,-,-,CAGGRRNNEQFF
TRBV7-2,-,-,CASSLRTGNTEAFF
TRBV28,-,TRBD2,CAAAGGETQYF
TRBV5-1,-,-,CASSYRTQNTEAFF
TRBV7-2,-,TRBD1,CASSLEGGTGVYEQFF
TRBV6-6,-,TRBD2,CASSPRAGGSYNEQFF
TRBV27,-,-,CASRPTGRRGGNTIYF
TRBV5-5,-,-,CASSPAGLGNTEAFF
TRBV7-8,-,TRBD2,CASSLTTSGTSSYEQYF
TRBV21-1,-,-,CASRPSAQGNTEAFF
TRBV6-1,-,TRBD1,CASRTSGTVNTEAFF
TRBV7-9,few,TRBD1,CASSFGQGGNQPQHF
TRBV5-5,once,TRBD1,CASSLDGTAYHYTF
TRBV28,-,-,CASGGGPGTPQHF
TRBV5-1,once,-,CASSLGGTAWGEQYF
TRBV28,-,-,CASWGGGNTIYF
TRBV6-5,-,-,CASSFLLQEGHYGYTF
TRBV11-2,-,-,CASSGGHRSTDTQYF
TRBV6-5,-,-,CASRPQGHRDEQYF
TRBV7-2,-,-,CASSLAAHNEQFF
TRBV15,-,TRBD1,CATSRDRSTGRSGELFF
TRBV6-5,-,TRBD1,CASSPGQTYGYTF
TRBV7-2,-,TRBD1,CASSSGTARDTQYF
TRBV4-2,-,TRBD2,CASSQAGLAGSDTQYF
TRBV6-2/TRBV6-3,-,-,CASSLIGWQPQHF
TRBV6-5,-,TRBD1,CASSFGTGDYGYTF
TRBV7-2,-,-,CASSFGTNSGGYTF